This T cell receptor (beta chain) is from a study of T-cell reconstitution after alpha-beta-depleted transplantation in children (dated by TCRdb to about 2016). With regard to the full study: T-cell immune reconstitution after TCRalphabeta/CD19-depleted allogeneic hematopoietic cell transplantation in children was quantitatively tracked in the study by means of TCR repertoire profiling. Beyond this particular receptor, the publication reports: Over the following months the frequencies of hyperexpanded clones went down, and after one year T-cell counts and TCRbeta diversity were mostly credited to newly produced T cells. About two months after transplant, the apparently early recovery of alphabetaT-cell counts reportedly depended on just several hundred clones that had expanded rapidly and came from non-depleted graft cells. In some patients, the high TCRbeta diversity seen at day 60 was put down to recipient T cells and intrathymic progenitors that had survived conditioning.

Library preparation employed PCR. Data came from an Illumina HiSeq 2500. Molecular barcoding was employed in the preparation of TCR libraries, with unique molecular identifiers being used to normalize TCRbeta repertoire quantification. Through fastp at Q25 and MiXCR, TCRdb rebuilt clones from the public reads, retaining in-frame beta chains. Every distinct CDR3 protein forms one entry, paired with its most common genes and DNA. Counted in this sample were 130,000 or so distinct CDR3 sequences; approximately 8.7% of them appeared once. The ten largest clones represent around 24% of the sample. V has 5 bases trimmed and J has 5 bases trimmed; junction bases matching no gene number 10. Sequences MNHNS (CDR1) and SASEGT (CDR2) are obtained from the germline V gene. Its CDR3 holds 15 amino acids, cysteine through phenylalanine. The kept DNA is CDR3 alone, 45 bases in frame from the first base. Worth noting for this clonotype: It has no known antigen specificity. Per-nucleotide qualities are absent, and no much larger clonotype sits a single base away.

What this sample's treatment or condition label stands for: allogeneic hematopoietic cell transplantation with graft depleted of TCRalphabeta T cells and CD19 B cells. The children who served as transplant recipients had been given grafts of TCRalphabeta/CD19-depleted allogeneic hematopoietic cells. The V and J segments used are TRBV6-1 and TRBJ2-5; 8 bases in the junction line up with TRBD1. The sample in question was PBMCs, mostly from graft donor cells, obtained 180 days after TCRalphabeta/CD19-depleted stem cell transplant. The sequence came from a girl under three years old who had a stem cell transplant for combined immunodeficiency, so the T cells may come from the graft donor. The CDR3 reads as follows: CASSSNLRQGETQYF. The DNA sequence is given as TGTGCCAGCAGTAGCAACCTCCGACAGGGGGAGACCCAGTACTTC.